A selection of T cell receptor beta chains follows, all from one sample in a study of blood T cell repertoires in COVID-19. Sequencing was performed with immunoSEQ multiplex PCR; in TCRdb, only in-frame clones are kept and a portion is missing. The data hold 95,000 to 150,000 clones, with 84% observed a single time. The source material was PBMCs or T cells enriched from blood (not recorded which). The receptors stem from a young woman who had recovered from COVID-19. The CDR3 runs from the conserved cysteine through the conserved F or W. Fields, in order: CDR3 length, V gene, clone size, D gene, J gene, CDR3 protein, CDR3 DNA. The D gene is left open where the match is weak. Only some rows state a clone size, as once, few, many or a class for expanded clones.

15,TRBV5-1,NA,TRBD1,TRBJ2-7,CASSPRQGASYEQYF,TGCGCCAGCAGCCCCCGACAGGGGGCCTCATACGAGCAGTACTTC
16,TRBV11-2,NA,NA,TRBJ2-1,CASSLTTGVSYNEQFF,TGTGCCAGCAGCTTAACGACGGGGGTCTCCTACAATGAGCAGTTCTTC
18,TRBV18,NA,TRBD2,TRBJ2-2,CASSPRGAGATNTGELFF,TGTGCCAGCTCTCCTAGGGGAGCGGGAGCGACGAACACCGGGGAGCTGTTTTTT
15,TRBV5-8,NA,TRBD2,TRBJ2-1,CASSLLLAGAHEQFF,TGTGCCAGCAGCTTGCTGCTAGCGGGAGCTCATGAGCAGTTCTTC
14,TRBV14,NA,TRBD1,TRBJ2-2,CASSRTGNTGELFF,TGTGCCAGCAGCCGGACAGGGAACACCGGGGAGCTGTTTTTT
14,TRBV19,NA,NA,TRBJ2-1,CASSIRDNINEQFF,TGTGCCAGTAGTATCCGGGACAACATCAATGAGCAGTTCTTC
13,TRBV28,NA,NA,TRBJ1-5,CASSDYSNQPQHF,TGTGCCAGCAGTGACTATAGCAATCAGCCCCAGCATTTT
14,TRBV19,NA,TRBD2,TRBJ2-7,CASSMTSGEYEQYF,TGTGCCAGTAGTATGACTAGCGGAGAGTACGAGCAGTACTTC
13,TRBV2,NA,NA,TRBJ1-4,CASSAAEDEKLFF,TGTGCCAGCAGTGCAGCGGAGGATGAAAAACTGTTTTTT
15,TRBV5-6,NA,TRBD1,TRBJ2-7,CASSFFGTGGLEQYF,TGTGCCAGCAGCTTTTTCGGGACAGGGGGACTCGAGCAGTACTTC
15,TRBV3-1/TRBV3-2,once,NA,TRBJ2-3,CASSKTVTSTDTQYF,TGTGCCAGCAGCAAGACAGTGACTAGCACAGATACGCAGTATTTT
15,TRBV27,NA,TRBD1,TRBJ1-5,CASSLQGALNQPQHF,TGTGCCAGCAGTTTACAGGGGGCGCTGAATCAGCCCCAGCATTTT
13,TRBV6-5,NA,TRBD1,TRBJ2-7,CASTAGGPYEQYF,TGTGCCAGCACCGCAGGGGGCCCCTACGAGCAGTACTTC
17,TRBV4-1,NA,TRBD1,TRBJ1-6,CASSQDQRQGLFSPLHF,TGCGCCAGCAGCCAAGATCAGCGACAGGGGCTTTTTTCACCCCTCCACTTT
13,TRBV7-3,few,NA,TRBJ2-1,CASSGVRQSEQFF,TGTGCCAGCAGCGGAGTCCGGCAGAGTGAGCAGTTCTTC
13,TRBV28,NA,TRBD2,TRBJ2-5,CASSRDYQETQYF,TGTGCCAGCAGTCGGGACTATCAAGAGACCCAGTACTTC
17,TRBV9,NA,TRBD1,TRBJ1-1,CASSVASVGRGSSEAFF,TGTGCCAGCAGCGTAGCTTCAGTTGGCAGGGGGTCGTCCGAAGCTTTCTTT
16,TRBV11-2,NA,NA,TRBJ1-4,CASSLVRFRANEKLFF,TGTGCCAGCAGCTTAGTTCGGTTCAGGGCGAACGAAAAACTGTTTTTT
14,TRBV21-1,NA,NA,TRBJ1-1,CASNSHRVGTEAFF,TGTGCCAGCAACAGCCACAGGGTCGGCACTGAAGCTTTCTTT
15,TRBV10-3,NA,NA,TRBJ1-1,CAITASDRSGTEAFF,TGTGCCATCACTGCCTCTGACAGGAGTGGCACTGAAGCTTTCTTT
17,TRBV7-9,few,TRBD2,TRBJ2-3,CASSWGTSGSRTDTQYF,TGTGCCAGCAGCTGGGGGACTAGCGGGAGTCGGACAGATACGCAGTATTTT
16,TRBV18,NA,NA,TRBJ2-7,CASSPSRGVRSYEQYF,TGTGCCAGCTCACCCTCCCGCGGGGTTCGCTCCTACGAGCAGTACTTC
14,TRBV18,few,TRBD1,TRBJ2-7,CASSPGQGLYEQYF,TGTGCCAGCTCCCCGGGACAGGGGTTGTACGAGCAGTACTTC
16,TRBV5-1,NA,TRBD2,TRBJ2-3,CASSLDPAGNSDTQYF,TGCGCCAGCAGCTTGGATCCAGCGGGAAATTCAGATACGCAGTATTTT
13,TRBV27,NA,NA,TRBJ2-7,CASSLGSAYEQYF,TGTGCCAGCAGTTTAGGTAGCGCCTACGAGCAGTACTTC
15,TRBV28,NA,TRBD1,TRBJ2-7,CASSLQGAPMYEQYF,TGTGCCAGCAGCTTACAGGGGGCGCCTATGTACGAGCAGTACTTC
18,TRBV7-8,once,TRBD2,TRBJ2-3,CASSSLRGGRADRDTQYF,TGTGCCAGCAGCAGCCTTCGGGGCGGGAGGGCCGATCGGGATACGCAGTATTTT
14,TRBV18,NA,TRBD1,TRBJ2-7,CASSPGQGSYEQYF,TGTGCCAGCTCCCCGGGACAGGGGTCCTACGAGCAGTACTTC
13,TRBV7-8,once,NA,TRBJ2-2,CASSLGHTGELFF,TGTGCCAGCAGCTTAGGGCACACCGGGGAGCTGTTTTTT